This record covers a single T cell receptor beta chain. Antigen specificity is unknown. The sample originates from a study of cytomegalovirus exposure and HLA in healthy donors. PCR primers comprised 60 Vbeta and 13 Jbeta primers. Only in-frame clones appear in the TCRdb table, and some are missing; sequencing was by immunoSEQ multiplex PCR. The data hold tens of thousands of clones, with 75% observed a single time. Study-wide findings and caveats: The classifier was said to identify cytomegalovirus status with high specificity and sensitivity.

V lost 3 bases and J lost 4; bases outside the gene matches: 9. There are 16 residues in the CDR3. CDR1 and CDR2 from the germline V gene are SGDLS and YYNGEE. Healthy individuals who donated bone marrow served as the donors. Sequencing used PBMCs. The chain combines TRBV9 with TRBJ2-3; 9 bases line up with TRBD1. The clonotype originates from a man aged 65 to 79 in good health and CMV-seronegative. The CDR3 is CASSERWGQGSDTQYF. The DNA for the CDR3 is TGTGCCAGCAGCGAACGATGGGGACAGGGTTCAGATACGCAGTATTTT.